This T cell receptor beta chain was sequenced in a study of cytomegalovirus exposure and HLA in healthy donors. Primers for the PCR totalled 60 Vbeta and 13 Jbeta. Sequencing was performed with immunoSEQ multiplex PCR; in TCRdb, only in-frame clones are kept and a portion is missing. This sample has around 120,000 clones; approximately 77% occur once, and the top ten carry roughly 1.8%. V trimming: 6 bases; J trimming: 1 base; junction bases outside the gene matches: 2. CDR3 length: 13 amino acids. Germline CDR1 is ENHRY and CDR2 is SYGVKD. The material sequenced was PBMCs. The TCR sequence derives from a man in his late teens or twenties in good health and CMV-seronegative. The chain is built from TRBV10-3 and TRBJ1-2, with 7 nucleotides matching TRBD1. The CDR3 sequence: CAIRGTDNYGYTF. CDR3 DNA sequence: TGTGCCATCAGGGGGACAGATAACTATGGCTACACCTTC.